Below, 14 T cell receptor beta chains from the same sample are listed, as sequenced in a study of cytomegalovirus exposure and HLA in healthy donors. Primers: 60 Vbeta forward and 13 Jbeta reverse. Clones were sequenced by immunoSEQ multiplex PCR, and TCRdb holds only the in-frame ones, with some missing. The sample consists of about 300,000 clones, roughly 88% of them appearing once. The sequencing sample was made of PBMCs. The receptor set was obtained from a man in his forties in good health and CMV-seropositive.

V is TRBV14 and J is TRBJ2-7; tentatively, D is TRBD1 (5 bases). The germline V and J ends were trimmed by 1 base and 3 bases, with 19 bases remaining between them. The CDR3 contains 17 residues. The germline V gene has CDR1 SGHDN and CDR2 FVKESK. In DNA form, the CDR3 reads TGTGCCAGCAGCCAAGCCCCCTGGGCGGACAAACACTACGAGCAGTACTTC. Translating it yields CASSQAPWADKHYEQYF.

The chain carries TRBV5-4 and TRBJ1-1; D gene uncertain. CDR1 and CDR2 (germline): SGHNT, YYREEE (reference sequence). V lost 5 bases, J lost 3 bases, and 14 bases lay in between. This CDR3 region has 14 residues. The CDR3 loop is CASRKDLGDTEAFF. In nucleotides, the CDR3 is TGTGCCAGCAGAAAAGACCTGGGAGACACTGAAGCTTTCTTT.

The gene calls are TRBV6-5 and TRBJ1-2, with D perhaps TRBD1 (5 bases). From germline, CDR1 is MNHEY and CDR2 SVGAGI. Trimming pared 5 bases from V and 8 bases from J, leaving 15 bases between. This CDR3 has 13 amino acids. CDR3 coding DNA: TGTGCCAGCAGTCTACGACGGGGGTACGGCTACACCTTC. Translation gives CASSLRRGYGYTF.

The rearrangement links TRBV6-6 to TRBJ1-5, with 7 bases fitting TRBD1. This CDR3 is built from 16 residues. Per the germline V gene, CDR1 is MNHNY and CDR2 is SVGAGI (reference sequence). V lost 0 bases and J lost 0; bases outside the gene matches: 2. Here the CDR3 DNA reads TGTGCCAGCAGTTACTCAGGGGACAGTAGCAATCAGCCCCAGCATTTT. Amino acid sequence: CASSYSGDSSNQPQHF.

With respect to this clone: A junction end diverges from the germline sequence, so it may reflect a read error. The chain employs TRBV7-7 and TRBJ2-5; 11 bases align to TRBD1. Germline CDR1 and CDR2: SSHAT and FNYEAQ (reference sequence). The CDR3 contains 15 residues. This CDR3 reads CASSLGQGAGETQYF. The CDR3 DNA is TGTGCTAGCAGCTTAGGACAGGGGGCGGGGGAGACCCAGTACTTC.

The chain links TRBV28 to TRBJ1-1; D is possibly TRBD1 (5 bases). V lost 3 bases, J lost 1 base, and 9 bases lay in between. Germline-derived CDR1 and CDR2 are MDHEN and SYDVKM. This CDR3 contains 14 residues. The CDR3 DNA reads TGTGCCAGCAGTTTGATGGGGCGGAACACTGAAGCTTTCTTT. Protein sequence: CASSLMGRNTEAFF.

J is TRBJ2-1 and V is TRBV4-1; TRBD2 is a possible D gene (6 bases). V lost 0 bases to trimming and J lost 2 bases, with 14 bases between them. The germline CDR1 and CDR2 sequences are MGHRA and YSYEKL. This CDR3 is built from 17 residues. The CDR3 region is CASSQDRRIAAYNEQFF. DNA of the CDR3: TGCGCCAGCAGCCAAGATAGGAGAATAGCGGCCTACAATGAGCAGTTCTTC.

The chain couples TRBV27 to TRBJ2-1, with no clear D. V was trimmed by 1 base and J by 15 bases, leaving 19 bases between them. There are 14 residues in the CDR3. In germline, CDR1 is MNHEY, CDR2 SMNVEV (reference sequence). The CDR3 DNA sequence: TGTGCCAGCAGTTTATATAATATTGCCAACCCTACGTTCTTC. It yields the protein CASSLYNIANPTFF.

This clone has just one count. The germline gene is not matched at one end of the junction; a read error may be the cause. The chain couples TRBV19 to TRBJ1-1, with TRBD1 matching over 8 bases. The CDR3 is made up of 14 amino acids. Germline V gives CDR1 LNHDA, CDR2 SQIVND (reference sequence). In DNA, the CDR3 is TGTGCCAGCACCGCCGATCCGGACAGGGACCTTTTCTGCTTT. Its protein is CASTADPDRDLFCF.

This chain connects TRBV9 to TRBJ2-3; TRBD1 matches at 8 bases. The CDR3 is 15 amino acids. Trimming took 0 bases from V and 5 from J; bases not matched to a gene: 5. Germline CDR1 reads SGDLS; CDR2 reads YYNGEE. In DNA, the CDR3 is TGTGCCAGCAGCGTAGGCGGACAGGGAGTAGATACGCAGTATTTT. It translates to CASSVGGQGVDTQYF. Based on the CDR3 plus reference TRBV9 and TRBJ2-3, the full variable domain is DSGVTQTPKHLITATGQRVTLRCSPRSGDLSVYWYQQSLDQGLQFLIQYYNGEERAKGNILERFSAQQFPDLHSELNLSSLELGDSALYFCASSVGGQGVDTQYFGPGTRLTVL.

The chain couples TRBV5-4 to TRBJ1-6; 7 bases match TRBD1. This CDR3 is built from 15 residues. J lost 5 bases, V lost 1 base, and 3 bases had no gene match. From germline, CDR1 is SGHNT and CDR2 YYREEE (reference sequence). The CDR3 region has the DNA TGTGCCAGCAGCTTGCCGGGACAGAATAATTCACCCCTCCACTTT. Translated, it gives CASSLPGQNNSPLHF.

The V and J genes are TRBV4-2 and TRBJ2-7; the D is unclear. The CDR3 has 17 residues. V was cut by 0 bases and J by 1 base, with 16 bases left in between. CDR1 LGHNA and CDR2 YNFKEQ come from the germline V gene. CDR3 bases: TGTGCCAGCAGCCAAGATCCCGACTCATACCTGTCCTACGAGCAGTACTTC. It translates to CASSQDPDSYLSYEQYF.

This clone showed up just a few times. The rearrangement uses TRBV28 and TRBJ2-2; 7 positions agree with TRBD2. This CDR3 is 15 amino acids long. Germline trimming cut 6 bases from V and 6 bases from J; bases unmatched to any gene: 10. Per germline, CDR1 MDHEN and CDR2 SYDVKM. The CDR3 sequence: CASSTPAGGAGELFF. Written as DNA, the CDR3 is TGTGCCAGCAGCACCCCCGCTGGGGGGGCCGGGGAGCTGTTTTTT.

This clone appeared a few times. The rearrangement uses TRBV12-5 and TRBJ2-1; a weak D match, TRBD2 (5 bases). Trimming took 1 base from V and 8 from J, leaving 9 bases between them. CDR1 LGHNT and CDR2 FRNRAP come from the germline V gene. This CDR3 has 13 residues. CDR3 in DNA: TGTGCTAGTGGTTTGGCTAGCACCTATGAGCAGTTCTTC. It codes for CASGLASTYEQFF.